This TCR beta chain was sequenced for a study of a mutant IDH1 vaccine in newly diagnosed glioma. As for the study in general: The initiation of vaccination occurred 4-6 weeks after radiotherapy alone, or with temozolomide cycles. Study outcomes and limitations: Overall, more than 85% of patients had vaccine-induced immune responses.

This clone was observed a few times. Its antigen is undetermined. Some clones are missing from TCRdb's copy, which holds only in-frame ones; the method was immunoSEQ multiplex PCR. The sample includes 56,000 or so clones, more than 75% of them seen just once. The J segment lost 0 bases and the V segment lost 3 bases, leaving 0 bases of the junction unmatched. In germline, CDR1 is SGDLS, CDR2 YYNGEE. The CDR3 runs 14 residues. Time point defined: week 47, end of study. One vaccine dose held 300 ug of mutant IDH1 20-mer peptide and came with topical imiquimod. There were eight vaccinations for patients, given in weeks 1, 3, 5, 7, 11, 15, 19 and 23. New WHO grade 3 or 4 astrocytomas that were IDH1-mutant and ATRX-lost occurred in the donors.

This chain uses TRBV9 with TRBJ1-5, with 7 bases that match TRBD1. This TCR derives from a woman in her thirties or forties with glioma. Some clones in this sample may be carry-over from other donors' samples. Sequencing was performed on PBMCs, taken from a glioma patient whose treatment included an IDH1 peptide vaccine. CDR3 nucleotides: TGTGCCAGCAGCGGACAGGGTAGCAATCAGCCCCAGCATTTT. The encoded protein is CASSGQGSNQPQHF.